The next 27 T cell receptor beta chains were all read from a single sample in a study of shared clonotypes between healthy human individuals. Method: immunoSEQ multiplex PCR; TCRdb's copy keeps in-frame clones and lacks some. The repertoire holds about 2.1 million clones, about 92% seen once, with under 2% in the top ten. Terminally differentiated effector memory CD45RA+ cells were left out of the naive CD8 fraction, which was CD45RO-negative and positively selected for CCR7. The sequenced material came from naive CD8+ T cells from PBMCs. These receptors originate from a man aged 18 to 30 in good health. Some clones in this sample may be carry-over from other donors' samples.

The chain combines TRBV30 with TRBJ2-7; 8 bases line up with TRBD1. Germline V gene lookup returns CDR1 GTSNPN and CDR2 SVGIG (reference sequence). The CDR3 sequence is 13 residues long. J gave up 6 bases and V 7 bases, and 11 bases lay outside the gene matches. The CDR3 region has the DNA TGTGCCTTTACACACACAGGGGGTCTCGAGCAGTACTTC. Protein product: CAFTHTGGLEQYF.

The chain recombines TRBV5-8 with TRBJ2-1, with D possibly being TRBD2 (6 bases). Between the trimmed V and J ends, which lost 5 bases and 7 bases, there was a span of 16 bases. The CDR3 extends over 14 amino acids. CDR1 SGHTS and CDR2 YDEGEE come from the germline V gene. CDR3 in DNA: TGTGCCAGCAGGACGGGACTCCTTCTTAATGAGCAGTTCTTC. Translating it yields CASRTGLLLNEQFF.

This clone appeared once. The chain carries TRBV7-6 and TRBJ2-3, with D hard to call. Between the trimmed V and J ends, which lost 2 bases and 0 bases, there was a span of 9 bases. Per germline, CDR1 SGHVS and CDR2 FNYEAQ. The CDR3 totals 15 residues. As DNA, the CDR3 is TGTGCCAGCAGCTTATTAGGCTTTAGCACAGATACGCAGTATTTT. Translation: CASSLLGFSTDTQYF. The variable domain in full, completed from reference TRBV7-6 and TRBJ2-3, reads GAGVSQSPRYKVTKRGQDVALRCDPISGHVSLYWYRQALGQGPEFLTYFNYEAQQDKSGLPNDRFSAERPEGSISTLTIQRTEQRDSAMYRCASSLLGFSTDTQYFGPGTRLTVL.

CDR3 sequence reads: CASFFGDTQYF. The CDR3 region has the DNA TGTGCCAGCTTTTTTGGGGATACGCAGTATTTT. This chain links TRBV27 with TRBJ2-3; D is ambiguous. The ends were cut back, 8 bases at V and 6 bases at J, with 9 bases in the middle. This CDR3 contains 11 residues. Per germline, CDR1 MNHEY and CDR2 SMNVEV (reference sequence).

This chain connects TRBV19 to TRBJ2-1, with no clear D. Trimming pared 10 bases from V and 3 bases from J, leaving 7 bases between. CDR1 LNHDA and CDR2 SQIVND come from the germline V gene (reference sequence). CDR3 length: 11 residues. CDR3 in DNA: TGTGCCACGACTGTCTACAATGAGCAGTTCTTC. Translating it yields CATTVYNEQFF.

The CDR3 DNA reads TGCGCCAGCAGCCATACAGGGGGAGTGGACACTGAAGCTTTCTTT. Protein product: CASSHTGGVDTEAFF. This rearrangement joins TRBV4-1 to TRBJ1-1, with 8 bases identical to TRBD1. The CDR3 extends over 15 amino acids. The germline V gene has CDR1 MGHRA and CDR2 YSYEKL. V was pared by 3 bases and J by 3 bases, with 6 bases of the junction left unmatched.

V gene TRBV7-9 combines with J gene TRBJ2-1, with 7 bases identical to TRBD1. This CDR3 region has 13 residues. CDR1 and CDR2 (germline): SEHNR, FQNEAQ (reference sequence). The ends lost 5 bases at V and 5 bases at J; junction bases unmatched: 3. CDR3 bases: TGTGCCAGCAGCACGGGACAGAACAATGAGCAGTTCTTC. This sequence encodes CASSTGQNNEQFF.

The chain joins TRBV7-9 to TRBJ2-7, with D unresolved. V gave up 3 bases and J gave up 2 bases, with 5 bases separating them. Germline lookup yields CDR1 SEHNR and CDR2 FQNEAQ (reference sequence). The CDR3 contains 12 residues. DNA for the CDR3: TGTGCCAGCAGCTTTGAGGCCTACGAGCAGTACTTC. Translated, it gives CASSFEAYEQYF.

The J gene is TRBJ2-7, the V gene TRBV19; no definite D call. CDR3 length: 15 amino acids. The germline CDR1 and CDR2 sequences are LNHDA and SQIVND (reference sequence). V gave up 1 base and J gave up 0 bases, with 10 bases separating them. The CDR3 nucleotides read TGTGCCAGTAGTATAGGGGCATCCAGCTCCTACGAGCAGTACTTC. This encodes CASSIGASSSYEQYF.

The chain combines TRBV5-1 with TRBJ2-5; TRBD1 matches 7 bases. The DNA end lines up better with TRBJ2-7; the J call may be wrong. The CDR3 length is 15 residues. The V gene's germline CDR1 is SGHRS and CDR2 YFSETQ. CDR3 DNA sequence: TGCGCCAGCAGCCTCAGCCTGGGACAGATCTACGAGCAGTACTTC. It encodes CASSLSLGQIYEQYF.

J is TRBJ2-7 and V is TRBV7-9, with D possibly called TRBD1 or TRBD2 (6 bases each). This CDR3 comprises 14 residues. The V gene lost 2 bases and the J gene lost 2 bases, with 10 bases spanning the gap. Germline lookup yields CDR1 SEHNR and CDR2 FQNEAQ (reference sequence). For the CDR3, the DNA is TGTGCCAGCAGCTTACCACGGGGGCCCTACGAGCAGTACTTC. Amino acids: CASSLPRGPYEQYF.

J is TRBJ1-2 and V is TRBV6-1; D gene ambiguous. The length of the CDR3 is 14 residues. The V end lost 3 bases, the J end lost 3 bases, and 11 bases lay between the germline ends. Per germline, CDR1 MNHNS and CDR2 SASEGT. CDR3 sequence (DNA): TGTGCCAGCAGTGAGAAGGATTATGACTATGGCTACACCTTC. Protein product: CASSEKDYDYGYTF.

The chain employs TRBV4-1 and TRBJ2-1; no reliable D call. This CDR3 spans 13 amino acids. CDR1 is MGHRA and CDR2 is YSYEKL in the germline V gene. V lost 2 bases to trimming and J lost 4 bases, with 6 bases between them. In DNA form, the CDR3 reads TGCGCCAGCAGCCAAATTTCATACAATGAGCAGTTCTTC. Its translation is CASSQISYNEQFF.

The rearrangement links TRBV9 to TRBJ2-5, with 14 bases that match TRBD2. CDR3 length: 19 residues. The V gene end was trimmed by 4 bases and the J gene end by 4 bases; junction bases not matched to a gene: 15. CDR1 is SGDLS and CDR2 is YYNGEE in the germline V gene. The CDR3 bases are TGTGCCAGCAGCCCAATGAACCGGACTAGCGGGAGGTTAGGAGAGACCCAGTACTTC. Protein product: CASSPMNRTSGRLGETQYF.

This clone has just one count. The chain recombines TRBV4-2 with TRBJ2-3; maybe TRBD2 (6 bases). Germline values: CDR1 LGHNA, CDR2 YNFKEQ. Between the trimmed V and J ends, which lost 0 bases and 2 bases, there was a span of 9 bases. The CDR3 is 15 amino acids. The CDR3: CASSQDRDSTDTQYF. CDR3 nucleotide sequence: TGTGCCAGCAGCCAAGACCGGGACTCCACAGATACGCAGTATTTT.

The J gene is TRBJ2-7, the V gene TRBV6-5; 9 bases match TRBD2. The CDR3 is 15 residues long. Trimming cost V 6 bases and J 2 bases; bases outside gene matches: 8. CDR1 is MNHEY and CDR2 is SVGAGI in the germline V gene. The DNA for the CDR3 is TGTGCCAGCAGGCTGGACAGCGGGAGGCCCTACGAGCAGTACTTC. Encoded protein: CASRLDSGRPYEQYF.

The rearrangement links TRBV29-1 to TRBJ2-5; 7 bases map to TRBD2. The CDR3 is 16 amino acids. Trimming removed 1 base from V and 4 bases from J; junction bases left unmatched: 12. Germline values: CDR1 SQVTM, CDR2 ANQGSEA. This chain's CDR3 is CSVEAVGGAGLETQYF. The CDR3 DNA reads as TGCAGCGTTGAAGCTGTGGGAGGGGCGGGTTTAGAGACCCAGTACTTC. The variable domain in full, completed from reference TRBV29-1 and TRBJ2-5, reads SAVISQKPSRDICQRGTSLTIQCQVDSQVTMMFWYRQQPGQSLTLIATANQGSEATYESGFVIDKFPISRPNLTFSTLTVSNMSPEDSSIYLCSVEAVGGAGLETQYFGPGTRLLVL.

V and J are TRBV7-3 and TRBJ2-2; D is perhaps TRBD2 (6 bases). The CDR3 extends over 14 amino acids. Trimming stripped 4 bases from V and 6 bases from J, with 12 bases between. The V gene's germline CDR1 is SGHTA and CDR2 FQGTGA. The CDR3 loop reads CASSSIGGAGELFF. The CDR3 region has the DNA TGTGCCAGCAGCTCGATCGGGGGTGCCGGGGAGCTGTTTTTT. The full variable domain, with the rest looked up from reference TRBV7-3 and TRBJ2-2, is GAGVSQTPSNKVTEKGKYVELRCDPISGHTALYWYRQSLGQGPEFLIYFQGTGAADDSGLPNDRFFAVRPEGSVSTLKIQRTERGDSAVYLCASSSIGGAGELFFGEGSRLTVL.

This clone was seen only once. The rearrangement uses TRBV19 and TRBJ1-1; D is perhaps TRBD1 (6 bases). CDR1 LNHDA and CDR2 SQIVND come from the germline V gene (reference sequence). Trimming took 4 bases from V and 5 from J, leaving 11 bases between them. The CDR3 spans 13 residues. As DNA, the CDR3 is TGTGCCAGTAGTAGTGGGGGCTCAACTGAAGCTTTCTTT. Protein sequence: CASSSGGSTEAFF.

V is TRBV11-3 and J is TRBJ1-1; perhaps TRBD1 as D (6 bases). The CDR3 contains 14 residues. Between the trimmed V and J ends, which lost 1 base and 1 base, there was a span of 7 bases. Germline V lookup: CDR1 SGHNT, CDR2 YENEEA. The CDR3 DNA sequence: TGTGCCAGCAGCTTAGGGGGGCGGAACACTGAAGCTTTCTTT. Protein: CASSLGGRNTEAFF. Looking up the rest from reference TRBV11-3 and TRBJ1-1 gives the full variable domain: EAGVVQSPRYKIIEKKQPVAFWCNPISGHNTLYWYLQNLGQGPELLIRYENEEAVDDSQLPKDRFSAERLKGVDSTLKIQPAELGDSAVYLCASSLGGRNTEAFFGQGTRLTVV.

CDR3 region: CASSQLSGRAPYEQYF. The CDR3 region has the DNA TGCGCCAGCAGCCAACTGAGCGGGAGGGCCCCCTACGAGCAGTACTTC. The V call is TRBV4-3, the J call TRBJ2-7, with 10 bases identical to TRBD2. V shed 2 bases, J shed 2 bases, and the junction held 6 bases outside the gene matches. Germline-derived CDR1 and CDR2 are LGHNA and YSLEER. This CDR3 comprises 16 residues.

The J gene is TRBJ2-3, the V gene TRBV27; 7 nucleotides agree with TRBD1. Germline CDR1 and CDR2: MNHEY and SMNVEV (reference sequence). The V segment lost 5 bases and the J segment 4 bases; nucleotides outside the gene matches: 9. This CDR3 region has 15 residues. In nucleotides, the CDR3 is TGTGCCAGCAGTCCCATCCCTACAGGGGCAGATACGCAGTATTTT. The encoded protein is CASSPIPTGADTQYF.

The V and J genes are TRBV4-1 and TRBJ2-2, with D unclear. Germline CDR1 MGHRA, CDR2 YSYEKL. V was trimmed by 3 bases and J by 3 bases, leaving 8 bases between them. The CDR3 is 14 residues long. Here the CDR3 DNA reads TGCGCCAGCAGCCAGGGGATGGACACCGGGGAGCTGTTTTTT. Protein product: CASSQGMDTGELFF.

The rearrangement uses TRBV9 and TRBJ1-2; D unresolved. Germline-derived CDR1 and CDR2 are SGDLS and YYNGEE. This CDR3 has 13 amino acids. V was cut by 7 bases and J by 2 bases, with 12 bases left in between. CDR3 sequence (DNA): TGTGCCAGCTCCGCTCTCCCAAACTATGGCTACACCTTC. It translates to CASSALPNYGYTF.

CDR3 DNA sequence: TGTGCCAGCAGCCTGGGACAGAGTGGTACGGAGGGCTACACCTTC. Translated: CASSLGQSGTEGYTF. The chain employs TRBV5-4 and TRBJ1-2, with 7 positions matching TRBD1. From germline, CDR1 is SGHNT and CDR2 YYREEE (reference sequence). CDR3 length: 15 residues. V lost 4 bases to trimming and J lost 8 bases; unmatched junction nucleotides: 14.

The chain is built from TRBV5-4 and TRBJ2-7, with D perhaps TRBD2 (5 bases). CDR1 and CDR2 from the germline V gene are SGHNT and YYREEE (reference sequence). V was cut by 4 bases and J by 2 bases, with 16 bases left in between. This CDR3 is 15 amino acids long. CDR3 nucleotides: TGTGCCAGCAGCCCTTGGACTGCCGGGGCCTACGAGCAGTACTTC. Amino acid sequence: CASSPWTAGAYEQYF.

V gene TRBV6-5 combines with J gene TRBJ1-1; 8 nucleotides align to TRBD1. The CDR3 covers 14 residues. Trimming cost V 6 bases and J 7 bases; bases outside gene matches: 10. In germline, CDR1 is MNHEY, CDR2 SVGAGI. The CDR3 region has the DNA TGTGCCAGCAGGCTCAGGGGGCGGTGGGTTGAAGCTTTCTTT. This sequence encodes CASRLRGRWVEAFF.